The 22 T cell receptor beta chains in this list originate from one sample, sequenced in a study of blood T cell repertoires in COVID-19. Profiled with immunoSEQ multiplex PCR; TCRdb holds only in-frame clones, not every one. The table has over 250,000 clones, 87% seen once; the top ten hold 2% to 2.5%. Sequences were obtained from peripheral blood. Receptors were obtained from a woman aged 50 to 60 with acute or convalescent COVID-19.

The gene calls are TRBV19 and TRBJ1-1; 7 bases map to TRBD1. The CDR3 length is 13 residues. In germline, CDR1 is LNHDA, CDR2 SQIVND (reference sequence). The junction had 6 bases not matched to a gene; V was cut back by 8 bases and J by 3 bases. CDR3 in amino acids: CASSRGRYTEAFF. CDR3 DNA sequence: TGTGCCAGTTCCAGGGGGAGGTACACTGAAGCTTTCTTT. The whole variable domain, filled in from reference TRBV19 and TRBJ1-1, reads DGGITQSPKYLFRKEGQNVTLSCEQNLNHDAMYWYRQDPGQGLRLIYYSQIVNDFQKGDIAEGYSVSREKKESFPLTVTSAQKNPTAFYLCASSRGRYTEAFFGQGTRLTVV.

The V call is TRBV30, the J call TRBJ1-6; D is ambiguous. Germline values: CDR1 GTSNPN, CDR2 SVGIG (reference sequence). The V and J ends lost 0 bases and 8 bases respectively, with 11 bases between them. The CDR3 has 14 amino acids. CDR3 protein: CAWSVSGRYSPLHF. DNA for the CDR3: TGTGCCTGGAGTGTCTCTGGGAGATATTCACCCCTCCACTTT. Together with reference TRBV30 and TRBJ1-6, the CDR3 gives the full variable domain: SQTIHQWPATLVQPVGSPLSLECTVEGTSNPNLYWYRQAAGRGLQLLFYSVGIGQISSEVPQNLSASRPQDRQFILSSKKLLLSDSGFYLCAWSVSGRYSPLHFGNGTRLTVT.

V is TRBV18 and J is TRBJ2-7; 9 positions match TRBD1. The CDR3 has 15 amino acids. J lost 2 bases, V lost 6 bases, and 8 bases had no gene match. The germline gives CDR1 KGHSH, CDR2 LQKENI. DNA of the CDR3: TGTGCCAGCTCTGGGGACAGGGCTGCCCCCTACGAGCAGTACTTC. Its translation: CASSGDRAAPYEQYF.

This chain joins TRBV9 and TRBJ2-1; 8 nucleotides match TRBD2. Trimming removed 0 bases from V and 2 bases from J; junction bases left unmatched: 1. The CDR3 is made up of 15 amino acids. Germline V CDR1 and CDR2: SGDLS, YYNGEE. CDR3 in DNA: TGTGCCAGCAGCGTAGGGCGGGAGGCCTACAATGAGCAGTTCTTC. The encoded protein is CASSVGREAYNEQFF.

This clone has only one observation. The chain couples TRBV4-1 to TRBJ2-5, with 9 nucleotides matching TRBD1. Germline V gene sequence: CDR1 MGHRA, CDR2 YSYEKL. The CDR3 is 15 amino acids. V trimming: 3 bases; J trimming: 0 bases; junction bases outside the gene matches: 2. CDR3 coding DNA: TGCGCCAGCAGCCATGGGGACAGGGACCAAGAGACCCAGTACTTC. Translated, it gives CASSHGDRDQETQYF.

The chain recombines TRBV6-5 with TRBJ2-7; the D is unclear. The CDR3 is 14 amino acids. CDR1 is MNHEY, CDR2 SVGAGI, per germline. The ends were cut back, 0 bases at V and 2 bases at J, with 8 bases in the middle. The CDR3 sequence is CASSYSISTYEQYF. In DNA, the CDR3 is TGTGCCAGCAGTTACTCGATTTCTACCTACGAGCAGTACTTC.

This clone was counted between two and nine times. V is TRBV2 and J is TRBJ1-2; no clear D gene. The ends were cut back, 4 bases at V and 4 bases at J, with 4 bases in the middle. This CDR3 has 11 residues. Germline V gene data show CDR1 as SNHLY and CDR2 as FYNNEI. CDR3 nucleotides: TGTGCCAGCAGTGCTCGCTATGGCTACACCTTC. As protein: CASSARYGYTF.

This chain joins TRBV5-1 and TRBJ2-5; 8 positions match TRBD1. Germline assignment: CDR1 SGHRS and CDR2 YFSETQ. The CDR3 spans 15 residues. V trimming: 0 bases; J trimming: 5 bases; junction bases outside the gene matches: 6. The CDR3 protein is CASSLVAGGMETQYF. The CDR3 coding sequence is TGCGCCAGCAGCTTGGTAGCAGGGGGCATGGAGACCCAGTACTTC.

The V call is TRBV7-8, the J call TRBJ1-1, with 7 bases matching TRBD1. Germline loops: CDR1 SGHVS, CDR2 FQNEAQ. The V segment lost 3 bases and the J segment 1 base; nucleotides outside the gene matches: 14. The CDR3 has 18 amino acids. In nucleotides, the CDR3 is TGTGCCAGCAGCTTCCTAAAGACCACCGGGACAGCGAACACTGAAGCTTTCTTT. As protein: CASSFLKTTGTANTEAFF.

The rearrangement links TRBV20-1 to TRBJ2-5; D uncertain. The length of the CDR3 is 11 residues. V dropped 3 bases and J dropped 5 bases, with 7 bases sitting between them. The germline CDR1 and CDR2 sequences are DFQATT and SNEGSKA (reference sequence). CDR3 nucleotide sequence: TGCAGTGCTAGGGCGCGGGAGACCCAGTACTTC. This codes for CSARARETQYF.

At least ten counts were recorded for this clone. V gene TRBV10-2 combines with J gene TRBJ1-5, with a possible D match to TRBD1 (5 bases). This CDR3 contains 16 residues. V was pared by 2 bases and J by 0 bases, with 11 bases between. The germline V gene has CDR1 WSHSY and CDR2 SAAADI. The chain's CDR3 is CASSEPGLYSNQPQHF. For the CDR3, the DNA is TGCGCCAGCAGTGAGCCGGGACTTTATAGCAATCAGCCCCAGCATTTT.

The chain employs TRBV7-8 and TRBJ1-2, with TRBD1 identical over 7 bases. J was trimmed by 8 bases and V by 1 base; bases with no gene match: 4. Germline V CDR1 and CDR2: SGHVS, FQNEAQ. This CDR3 comprises 13 residues. The CDR3 loop reads CASSLEGGRGYTF. CDR3 sequence (DNA): TGTGCCAGCAGCTTAGAAGGGGGCAGGGGCTACACCTTC.

The rearrangement joins TRBV7-9 to TRBJ2-7; 8 bases line up with TRBD1. J lost 1 base, V lost 4 bases, and 9 bases had no gene match. CDR1 is SEHNR and CDR2 is FQNEAQ in the germline V gene (reference sequence). The CDR3 extends over 16 amino acids. CDR3: CASSSTYDRGSYEQYF. CDR3 sequence (DNA): TGTGCCAGCAGCTCAACATATGACAGGGGATCCTACGAGCAGTACTTC.

The rearrangement joins TRBV2 to TRBJ1-1; D perhaps matches TRBD1 (6 bases). Germline CDR1 SNHLY, CDR2 FYNNEI. The V end was cut by 5 bases, the J end by 7 bases, with 20 bases between. The CDR3 consists of 15 residues. The CDR3 protein is CASSNQGPGQSEAFF. Written as DNA, the CDR3 is TGTGCCAGCAGTAACCAGGGGCCGGGCCAGAGTGAAGCTTTCTTT.

The rearrangement joins TRBV19 to TRBJ1-3; D may be TRBD1 (5 bases). The CDR3 length is 14 residues. CDR1 LNHDA and CDR2 SQIVND come from the germline V gene (reference sequence). Trimming shortened V by 5 bases and J by 1 base, and 9 bases separated the two germline ends. In nucleotides, the CDR3 is TGTGCCAGTAGTCTTCAGGGATCTGGAAACACCATATATTTT. Residues: CASSLQGSGNTIYF. Supplemented by reference TRBV19 and TRBJ1-3, the full variable domain reads DGGITQSPKYLFRKEGQNVTLSCEQNLNHDAMYWYRQDPGQGLRLIYYSQIVNDFQKGDIAEGYSVSREKKESFPLTVTSAQKNPTAFYLCASSLQGSGNTIYFGEGSWLTVV.

In DNA form, the CDR3 reads TGTGCCAGCGATACCCCCCAACAGAACAGGAGGAACACTGAAGCTTTCTTT. It translates to CASDTPQQNRRNTEAFF. The genes are TRBV7-8 and TRBJ1-1, with D maybe TRBD1 (5 bases). CDR1 and CDR2 from the germline V gene are SGHVS and FQNEAQ. V gave up 8 bases and J gave up 1 base, with 23 bases separating them. The CDR3 is 17 residues long. The entire variable domain, with the rest obtained from reference TRBV7-8 and TRBJ1-1, is as follows: GAGVSQSPRYKVAKRGQDVALRCDPISGHVSLFWYQQALGQGPEFLTYFQNEAQLDKSGLPSDRFFAERPEGSVSTLKIQRTQQEDSAVYLCASDTPQQNRRNTEAFFGQGTRLTVV.

This chain connects TRBV7-2 to TRBJ2-2; 9 positions match TRBD2. The CDR3 is 14 amino acids. The V gene's germline CDR1 is SGHTA and CDR2 FQGNSA. With 5 bases clipped from V and 5 bases from J, the junction kept 3 bases outside the gene matches. CDR3 residues: CASSPGLATGELFF. The CDR3 DNA reads TGTGCCAGCAGCCCGGGACTAGCAACCGGGGAGCTGTTTTTT.

This chain uses TRBV28 with TRBJ2-1; 10 positions match TRBD2. Trimming at V came to 2 bases and at J to 0 bases, leaving 16 bases not matched to a gene. Germline V CDR1 and CDR2: MDHEN, SYDVKM. CDR3 length: 21 amino acids. The CDR3 nucleotides are TGTGCCAGCAGTTTACCAAGCGGGAGGGAAAAATGGCCCAGCTCCTACAATGAGCAGTTCTTC. This sequence encodes CASSLPSGREKWPSSYNEQFF.

This clone has only one observation. This chain links TRBV11-2 with TRBJ2-3; 7 nucleotides match TRBD2. Germline V CDR1 and CDR2: SGHAT, FQNNGV. The CDR3 length is 14 residues. The ends lost 4 bases at V and 4 bases at J; junction bases unmatched: 5. The CDR3 spells CASSSGLLSDTQYF. Written as DNA, the CDR3 is TGTGCCAGCAGCTCGGGACTATTGTCAGATACGCAGTATTTT.

This sequence joins TRBV28 and TRBJ1-4; 7 bases are a match to TRBD1. The V and J ends lost 10 bases and 5 bases, in that order; junction bases with no gene match: 7. CDR1 MDHEN and CDR2 SYDVKM come from the germline V gene. CDR3 length equals 13 residues. CDR3 coding DNA: TGTGCCACTGAAGGGGGCAGGAATGAAAAACTGTTTTTT. Translating gives CATEGGRNEKLFF.

This clone is a singleton in its sample. The chain is built from TRBV1 and TRBJ2-7; the listed D gene, TRBD2, was not tested against the DNA. TRBV1 constitutes a pseudogene. The CDR3 covers 20 residues. The DNA for the CDR3 is TGCACCAGCAGCCAAGATAAAACTAGCGGGAGGGCCCCCCCTTCCTACGAGCAGTACTTC. It is translated as CTSSQDKTSGRAPPSYEQYF.

The genes are TRBV6-1 and TRBJ1-5; D is perhaps TRBD1 (5 bases). With 4 bases removed from V and 4 bases from J, the gap between germline ends came to 17 bases. CDR1 and CDR2 from the germline V gene are MNHNS and SASEGT. The CDR3 has 16 amino acids. The CDR3 loop is CASSGVTVLVNQPQHF. CDR3 nucleotide sequence: TGTGCCAGCAGTGGGGTGACAGTTTTAGTTAATCAGCCCCAGCATTTT.